The sequence of this TCR beta chain was determined in a study of blood T cell repertoires in COVID-19. Libraries were prepared by immunoSEQ multiplex PCR; TCRdb keeps only in-frame clonotypes and omits some of them. The table lists over 200,000 clones, about 83% of them singletons. J lost 2 bases, V lost 4 bases, and 7 bases had no gene match. The CDR3 totals 16 residues. Germline CDR1 reads SGHNT; CDR2 reads YYREEE (reference sequence). This chain links TRBV5-4 with TRBJ2-5; 11 positions agree with TRBD2. Sequenced: peripheral blood. The sequence was obtained from a young woman with COVID-19, enrolled during active disease. The DNA for the CDR3 is TGTGCCAGCAGCACCCGGGCTAGCGGGGGGCAAGAGACCCAGTACTTC. This translates into CASSTRASGGQETQYF.